The rows below give T cell receptor beta chains drawn from one sample of a study of shared T cell receptors in the human thymus. The table came from immunoSEQ multiplex PCR; TCRdb's copy has only in-frame clones and leaves some out. The table includes roughly 500,000 clones, 70% to 80% detected once. The same sample was also used in a study of human thymus T cells.

What was sequenced was thymocytes. These receptors were obtained from a boy younger than two with a congenital heart defect. CDR3s include the opening cysteine and the closing phenylalanine or tryptophan. The D gene is left open where the match is weak. Clone size is shown for a subset of rows, as once, few, many or a class of expanded clone.

>NA|TRBV27|TRBJ1-1|NA
CASSLCKNTEAFF
TGTGCCAGCAGTTTATGTAAGAACACTGAAGCTTTCTTT
>NA|TRBV25-1|TRBJ2-5|NA
CASSGQEHMETQYF
TGTGCCAGCAGTGGGCAGGAACATATGGAGACCCAGTACTTC
>NA|TRBV25-1|TRBJ1-4|few
CAGQTEKLFF
TGTGCAGGACAGACCGAAAAACTGTTTTTT
>TRBD2|TRBV28|TRBJ2-3|NA
CASRPSSGRAPDTQYF
TGTGCCAGCAGACCATCTAGCGGGAGGGCCCCAGATACGCAGTATTTT
>NA|TRBV19|TRBJ2-7|NA
CASRSVGEQYF
TGTGCCAGTAGGTCGGTTGGCGAGCAGTACTTC
>NA|TRBV6-6|TRBJ1-1|few
CASTYRGTEAFF
TGTGCCAGCACTTACCGAGGGACTGAAGCTTTCTTT
>TRBD1|TRBV19|TRBJ1-1|NA
CASSTGQGNTEAFF
TGTGCCAGTAGTACGGGACAGGGGAACACTGAAGCTTTCTTT
>NA|TRBV29-1|TRBJ2-1|NA
CSLGAGEQFF
TGCAGCCTGGGAGCGGGTGAGCAGTTCTTC
>NA|TRBV27|TRBJ2-1|NA
CASSLSAGAVSTLNEQFF
TGTGCCAGCAGTTTATCGGCAGGAGCGGTTTCTACACTCAATGAGCAGTTCTTC
>NA|TRBV7-2|TRBJ2-1|NA
CASSAGGNEQFF
TGTGCCAGCAGCGCTGGAGGCAATGAGCAGTTCTTC
>TRBD1|TRBV9|TRBJ2-2|NA
CASSHTTGGTGELFF
TGTGCCAGCAGCCATACGACAGGGGGTACCGGGGAGCTGTTTTTT
>NA|TRBV5-1|TRBJ2-1|NA
CASSLEDRSSYNEQFF
TGCGCCAGCAGCTTGGAAGACAGGAGCTCCTACAATGAGCAGTTCTTC
>NA|TRBV7-4|TRBJ1-2|NA
CASSDGANYGYTF
TGTGCCAGCAGCGACGGGGCTAACTATGGCTACACCTTC
>TRBD2|TRBV28|TRBJ2-3|NA
CASSPGGGSGSSDTQYF
TGTGCCAGCAGCCCCGGGGGGGGGAGCGGGAGTTCAGATACGCAGTATTTT